The sequence of this T cell receptor (beta chain) was determined in a study of T cell repertoires in cytomegalovirus infection. A single record per CDR3 protein comes from TCRdb applying MiXCR to the reads. The table lists around 300,000 distinct CDR3 sequences, 22% of them singletons. As to this clonotype: The antigen is not known.

This sequence was found in a human donor in good health (CMV status not recorded). Some clones in this sample may be carry-over from other donors' samples. This material consisted of cultured PBMCs, taken from culture after CMV antigen stimulation.

Here the CDR3 DNA reads TGTGCCAGCAGTTACTTGCCGGGACAGGGCACAGATACGCAGTATTTT. Its translation is CASSYLPGQGTDTQYF. The gene calls are TRBV6-5 and TRBJ2-3, with 8 positions matching TRBD1. The ends lost 1 base at V and 1 base at J; junction bases unmatched: 4. Germline V gene lookup returns CDR1 MNHEY and CDR2 SVGAGI. The CDR3 consists of 16 residues.